The 24 T cell receptor beta chains below all came from one sample that was sequenced in a study of T cell changes during pregnancy in multiple sclerosis. Here immunoSEQ multiplex PCR was the method, and the copy in TCRdb shows in-frame clones only, minus some. The data show about 40,000 clones, over 80% seen once. Sample: peripheral blood, taken in the first trimester of pregnancy. Receptors originate from a female donor in good health, enrolled as a control in a pregnancy study.

The chain employs TRBV7-9 and TRBJ2-2, with TRBD1 matching over 9 bases. The V gene's germline CDR1 is SEHNR and CDR2 FQNEAQ (reference sequence). V trimming: 4 bases; J trimming: 1 base; junction bases outside the gene matches: 7. CDR3 length equals 17 residues. This chain's CDR3 is CASSSTTGGRNTGELFF. The CDR3 bases are TGTGCCAGCAGCTCCACAACAGGGGGCAGGAACACCGGGGAGCTGTTTTTT. The full variable domain, rest sourced from reference TRBV7-9 and TRBJ2-2, is DTGVSQNPRHKITKRGQNVTFRCDPISEHNRLYWYRQTLGQGPEFLTYFQNEAQLEKSRLLSDRFSAERPKGSFSTLEIQRTEQGDSAMYLCASSSTTGGRNTGELFFGEGSRLTVL.

V gene TRBV5-8 combines with J gene TRBJ2-5; 10 nucleotides line up with TRBD2. With V trimmed by 4 bases and J by 3 bases, 9 bases remained unmatched. This CDR3 has 16 amino acids. Germline assignment: CDR1 SGHTS and CDR2 YDEGEE. CDR3 sequence reads: CASSREASGGEETQYF. CDR3 DNA: TGTGCCAGCAGCCGGGAGGCTAGCGGGGGAGAAGAGACCCAGTACTTC.

The chain employs TRBV6-4 and TRBJ2-1; 9 bases are a match to TRBD2. The CDR3 is made up of 15 amino acids. Germline V gives CDR1 MRHNA, CDR2 SNTAGT. Germline trimming cut 3 bases from V and 6 bases from J; bases unmatched to any gene: 6. This CDR3 is CASSELAGSGNEQFF. CDR3 nucleotide sequence: TGTGCCAGCAGTGAGCTAGCGGGGTCAGGCAATGAGCAGTTCTTC.

As for this clone: Other DNA sequences in this specimen translate into the identical CDR3. This chain uses TRBV29-1 with TRBJ2-1; 7 nucleotides match TRBD2. V was clipped by 4 bases and J by 8 bases; unmatched bases: 17. This CDR3 spans 16 amino acids. Germline-derived CDR1 and CDR2 are SQVTM and ANQGSEA. CDR3 region: CSVGRFAGASSDEQFF. The DNA of the CDR3 is TGCAGCGTTGGGCGCTTCGCGGGAGCTTCCTCGGATGAGCAGTTCTTC.

This rearrangement joins TRBV11-3 to TRBJ2-3; 10 nucleotides align to TRBD1. CDR1 and CDR2 (germline): SGHNT, YENEEA. Unmatched junction bases numbered 2, after V lost 3 bases and J lost 5 bases. The CDR3 runs to 14 residues. CDR3 bases: TGTGCCAGCAGCTTTGGACAGGGGGAAGATACGCAGTATTTT. Its translation: CASSFGQGEDTQYF.

The rearrangement joins TRBV4-3 to TRBJ1-5; a possible D gene is TRBD1 (5 bases). The CDR3 sequence is 18 residues long. Germline lookup yields CDR1 LGHNA and CDR2 YSLEER. Trimming took 0 bases from V and 1 from J, leaving 16 bases between them. Written as DNA, the CDR3 is TGCGCCAGCAGCCAAGAAGCGGGGGGTTTGGGCAGCAATCAGCCCCAGCATTTT. Translating gives CASSQEAGGLGSNQPQHF.

This clone was seen a handful of times. The chain couples TRBV2 to TRBJ1-1; no firm D call. The CDR3 consists of 12 residues. CDR1 is SNHLY and CDR2 is FYNNEI in the germline V gene. V dropped 10 bases and J dropped 0 bases, with 9 bases sitting between them. The CDR3, as DNA: TGTGCCACGGAACAGATGAACACTGAAGCTTTCTTT. It encodes CATEQMNTEAFF.

V is TRBV7-2 and J is TRBJ2-5; D is undetermined. This CDR3 has 15 residues. Germline V CDR1 and CDR2: SGHTA, FQGNSA. V lost 1 base to trimming and J lost 4 bases, with 13 bases between them. The DNA for the CDR3 is TGTGCCAGCAGCTTAGAGTCGTCCGGTGGAGAGACCCAGTACTTC. This gives the protein CASSLESSGGETQYF.

Here the CDR3 reads CASSVGGGTGNTIYF. CDR3 nucleotide sequence: TGTGCCAGCAGCGTAGGGGGAGGTACTGGAAACACCATATATTTT. This chain uses TRBV9 with TRBJ1-3, with D unclear. This CDR3 region has 15 residues. With 0 bases removed from V and 2 bases from J, the gap between germline ends came to 9 bases. Germline CDR1 SGDLS, CDR2 YYNGEE.

The count of this clone is one. In DNA, the CDR3 is TGTGCCAGTAGTATTCCGGGGAAGGGGGCGAACACTGAAGCTTTCTTT. Translation gives CASSIPGKGANTEAFF. This chain connects TRBV19 to TRBJ1-1, with 7 bases fitting TRBD1. V shed 3 bases, J shed 1 base, and the junction held 8 bases outside the gene matches. The CDR3 runs to 16 residues. The germline V gene has CDR1 LNHDA and CDR2 SQIVND (reference sequence).

The rearrangement uses TRBV5-8 and TRBJ2-3, with unresolved D. V was pared by 1 base and J by 0 bases, with 9 bases between. Germline V gene data show CDR1 as SGHTS and CDR2 as YDEGEE. The CDR3 contains 15 residues. The CDR3 DNA sequence: TGTGCCAGCAGCTTGATACTACCCAGCACAGATACGCAGTATTTT. It codes for CASSLILPSTDTQYF.

The V gene is TRBV6-5, the J gene TRBJ1-2; perhaps TRBD1 as D (6 bases). CDR1 is MNHEY, CDR2 SVGAGI, per germline. V gave up 0 bases and J gave up 7 bases, with 18 bases separating them. This CDR3 is 16 amino acids long. CDR3 nucleotides: TGTGCCAGCAGTTACTCGAGCCGGGGGGGCCGGGGTGGCTACACCTTC. It translates to CASSYSSRGGRGGYTF.

The rearrangement links TRBV6-5 to TRBJ1-3, with 7 bases aligning to TRBD1. The CDR3 spans 15 residues. Trimming took 6 bases from V and 3 from J; bases not matched to a gene: 8. CDR1 is MNHEY and CDR2 is SVGAGI in the germline V gene. The CDR3 spells CASRPDRDNGNTIYF. The CDR3 region has the DNA TGTGCCAGCAGGCCCGACAGGGACAATGGAAACACCATATATTTT.

For the CDR3, the DNA is TGTGCCAGCAGCTTAGACAGGGATCAGCCCCAGCATTTT. It yields the protein CASSLDRDQPQHF. V and J are TRBV7-8 and TRBJ1-5; tentative D call: TRBD1 (6 bases). V lost 1 base, J lost 5 bases, and 6 bases lay in between. The CDR3 extends over 13 amino acids. Germline CDR1 reads SGHVS; CDR2 reads FQNEAQ.

The CDR3 reads CASSQPDSEQFF. The DNA of the CDR3 is TGCGCCAGCAGCCAGCCTGACAGTGAGCAGTTCTTC. This chain links TRBV4-1 with TRBJ2-1, with D perhaps matching TRBD1 (5 bases). V shed 3 bases and J shed 9 bases, with 9 bases lying between them. The CDR3 length is 12 residues. Germline V gives CDR1 MGHRA, CDR2 YSYEKL.

This clone was found once. The V gene is TRBV4-3, the J gene TRBJ1-2; D gene ambiguous. V was shortened by 0 bases and J by 0 bases, with 14 bases between the two germline ends. Looked up from germline, CDR1 is LGHNA and CDR2 is YSLEER. The length of the CDR3 is 17 residues. The chain's CDR3 is CASSQEREWSANYGYTF. Written as DNA, the CDR3 is TGCGCCAGCAGCCAAGAGAGGGAATGGTCGGCTAACTATGGCTACACCTTC.

The chain employs TRBV5-1 and TRBJ2-7; no clear D. CDR1 is SGHRS and CDR2 is YFSETQ in the germline V gene. The CDR3 length is 15 residues. Trimming pared 0 bases from V and 3 bases from J, leaving 13 bases between. The CDR3 here is CASSLAQNYIYEQYF. The CDR3 nucleotides read TGCGCCAGCAGCTTGGCACAGAATTACATCTACGAGCAGTACTTC. The entire variable domain, with the rest obtained from reference TRBV5-1 and TRBJ2-7, is as follows: KAGVTQTPRYLIKTRGQQVTLSCSPISGHRSVSWYQQTPGQGLQFLFEYFSETQRNKGNFPGRFSGRQFSNSRSEMNVSTLELGDSALYLCASSLAQNYIYEQYFGPGTRLTVT.

This clone was picked up many times. The chain recombines TRBV5-6 with TRBJ1-3; maybe TRBD1 (6 bases). V lost 1 base, J lost 2 bases, and 13 bases lay in between. This CDR3 region has 16 residues. CDR1 is SGHDT, CDR2 YYEEEE, per germline. CDR3 nucleotide sequence: TGTGCCAGCAGCTTGAGGCCCAGGGGTACTGGAAACACCATATATTTT. Its translation is CASSLRPRGTGNTIYF. Variable domain in full (rest from reference TRBV5-6 and TRBJ1-3): DAGVTQSPTHLIKTRGQQVTLRCSPKSGHDTVSWYQQALGQGPQFIFQYYEEEERQRGNFPDRFSGHQFPNYSSELNVNALLLGDSALYLCASSLRPRGTGNTIYFGEGSWLTVV.

This rearrangement joins TRBV4-1 to TRBJ2-1; 10 positions agree with TRBD2. The CDR3 runs to 16 residues. The junction had 8 bases not matched to a gene; V was cut back by 0 bases and J by 9 bases. Germline assignment: CDR1 MGHRA and CDR2 YSYEKL. The CDR3 loop is CASSQEAGGLDSEQFF. The CDR3 DNA follows: TGCGCCAGCAGCCAAGAAGCGGGAGGGCTAGATAGTGAGCAGTTCTTC.

The gene calls are TRBV11-2 and TRBJ2-5, with 10 bases lining up with TRBD2. Germline CDR1 reads SGHAT; CDR2 reads FQNNGV. Unmatched junction bases numbered 8, after V lost 2 bases and J lost 5 bases. The CDR3 totals 16 residues. In DNA, the CDR3 is TGTGCCAGCAGCTTAATCCTAGCGGGAGTTCGGGAGACCCAGTACTTC. Translating it yields CASSLILAGVRETQYF.

The gene calls are TRBV7-9 and TRBJ1-2, with D hard to call. V was trimmed by 5 bases and J by 0 bases, leaving 19 bases between them. This CDR3 has 17 residues. Germline CDR1 is SEHNR and CDR2 is FQNEAQ (reference sequence). DNA of the CDR3: TGTGCCAGCAGCCCGGGTAGAGTAACAAATACTAACTATGGCTACACCTTC. This translates into CASSPGRVTNTNYGYTF.

This clone was counted a few times. This chain connects TRBV6-1 to TRBJ1-1; D perhaps matches TRBD1 (5 bases). V lost 5 bases and J lost 5, with 12 bases in between. Per the germline V gene, CDR1 is MNHNS and CDR2 is SASEGT. There are 13 residues in the CDR3. The CDR3 DNA sequence: TGTGCCAGCAGTATTCAGGGAGGGACTGAAGCTTTCTTT. It translates to CASSIQGGTEAFF.

The chain joins TRBV9 to TRBJ1-2; D is uncertain. The CDR3 is made up of 12 amino acids. Trimming shortened V by 0 bases and J by 5 bases, and 5 bases separated the two germline ends. CDR1 is SGDLS and CDR2 is YYNGEE in the germline V gene. CDR3: CASSVDRYGYTF. DNA of the CDR3: TGTGCCAGCAGCGTAGATCGGTATGGCTACACCTTC. Full variable domain (missing parts from reference TRBV9 and TRBJ1-2): DSGVTQTPKHLITATGQRVTLRCSPRSGDLSVYWYQQSLDQGLQFLIQYYNGEERAKGNILERFSAQQFPDLHSELNLSSLELGDSALYFCASSVDRYGYTFGSGTRLTVV.

The chain is built from TRBV7-3 and TRBJ2-5; D is perhaps TRBD1 (5 bases). V was cut by 3 bases and J by 3 bases, with 17 bases left in between. Germline lookup yields CDR1 SGHTA and CDR2 FQGTGA. CDR3 length: 16 amino acids. This chain's CDR3 is CASSFTLTAPEETQYF. The CDR3 nucleotides read TGTGCCAGCAGCTTCACCCTGACAGCCCCTGAAGAGACCCAGTACTTC.